These 4 T cell receptor beta chains came from one sample sequenced in a study of T cell clusters in autoimmune cytopenias. TRB was amplified by touch-down multiplex PCR, primer pools A and B combined. TCRdb re-called the multiplex PCR reads; one entry per CDR3 protein, DNA not given. The repertoire table contains under 13,000 distinct CDR3 sequences. TRB was amplified from approximately 250 ng of peripheral blood genomic DNA per sample. Separately, the same data were catalogued under a study of T cell repertoires in aging, cancer and after chemotherapy.

Sequencing was performed on peripheral blood. These receptors originate from a human donor in good health.

The rearrangement joins TRBV19 to TRBJ1-4; TCRdb gives TRBD1 as the D gene, but with no DNA this cannot be confirmed. In germline, CDR1 is LNHDA, CDR2 SQIVND (reference sequence). The CDR3 spans 14 residues. The CDR3 protein is CASSPTGTNEKLFF.

This chain joins TRBV6-5 and TRBJ2-5; TCRdb's assignment of TRBD1 cannot be checked, as there is no DNA. Germline CDR1 and CDR2: MNHEY and SVGAGI. CDR3 length: 15 amino acids. The CDR3 is CASSAINRGGETQYF.

The chain joins TRBV10-3 to TRBJ2-2; TCRdb outputs TRBD1, but without DNA this stays unchecked. The V gene's germline CDR1 is ENHRY and CDR2 SYGVKD. CDR3 length: 16 amino acids. The CDR3 loop is CAISESGRGGPGELFF.

CDR3 sequence reads: CASSLDLAGGNEQFF. The rearrangement joins TRBV5-4 to TRBJ2-1; TCRdb's D gene call, TRBD2, goes unchecked for lack of DNA. This CDR3 has 15 amino acids. Germline CDR1 SGHNT, CDR2 YYREEE (reference sequence).